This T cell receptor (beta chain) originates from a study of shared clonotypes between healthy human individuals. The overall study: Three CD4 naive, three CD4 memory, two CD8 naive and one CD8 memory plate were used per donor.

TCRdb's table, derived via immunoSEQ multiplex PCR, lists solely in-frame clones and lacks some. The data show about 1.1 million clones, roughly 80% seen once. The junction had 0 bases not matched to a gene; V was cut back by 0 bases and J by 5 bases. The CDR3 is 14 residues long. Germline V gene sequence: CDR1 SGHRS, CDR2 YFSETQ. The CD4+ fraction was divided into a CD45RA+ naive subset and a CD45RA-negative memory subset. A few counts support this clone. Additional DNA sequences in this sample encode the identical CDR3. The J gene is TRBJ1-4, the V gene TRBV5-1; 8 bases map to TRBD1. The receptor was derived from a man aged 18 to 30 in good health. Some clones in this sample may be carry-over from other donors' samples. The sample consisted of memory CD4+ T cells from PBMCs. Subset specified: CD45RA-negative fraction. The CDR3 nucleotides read TGCGCCAGCAGCTTGGGACAGGGGAATGAAAAACTGTTTTTT. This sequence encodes CASSLGQGNEKLFF.